This entry concerns a single T cell receptor (beta chain). Its target is not known. The sample belongs to a study of glioma-infiltrating T cells after dendritic cell vaccination. Study-wide background: Patients had newly diagnosed or recurrent glioblastoma and received dendritic cell vaccines. Whole-study results and caveats: Higher pretreatment TIL content predicted longer progression-free time and survival. Few patients contributed both blood and tumor specimens.

Per germline, CDR1 SEHNR and CDR2 FQNEAQ (reference sequence). This CDR3 has 15 residues. V was pared by 1 base and J by 10 bases, with 8 bases of the junction left unmatched. The primer mix had 60 V beta and 13 J beta primers. Some clones are missing from TCRdb's copy, which holds only in-frame ones; the method was immunoSEQ multiplex PCR. The sample carries some 70,000 clones, 81% recorded once. The receptor was derived from a human donor with glioblastoma. The J gene is TRBJ2-1, the V gene TRBV7-9, with TRBD2 matching over 9 bases. This specimen was blood, taken before dendritic cell vaccination. In nucleotides, the CDR3 is TGTGCCAGCAGCTTAGTGGGACTAGCCCCCTCCGAGCAGTTCTTC. This gives the protein CASSLVGLAPSEQFF. Full variable domain (outside the CDR3, taken from reference TRBV7-9 and TRBJ2-1): DTGVSQNPRHKITKRGQNVTFRCDPISEHNRLYWYRQTLGQGPEFLTYFQNEAQLEKSRLLSDRFSAERPKGSFSTLEIQRTEQGDSAMYLCASSLVGLAPSEQFFGPGTRLTVL.